What follows describes a single T cell receptor beta chain. Per the original methods: Quantification of nucleated cells was approximated via reference gene primer amplification. The repertoire was sequenced with immunoSEQ multiplex PCR; TCRdb's copy has only in-frame clones and lacks some. The DNA was the basis for D and trimming; V, J and clone size are from that table. The sample contains some 120,000 clones, 88% of which appear only once. These data come from a study of blood T cell repertoires in COVID-19. Study-level information: Specimens from acute and convalescent COVID-19 originated in the United States, Italy and Spain.

Material: peripheral blood. This clonotype originated in a human donor in a cohort sampled during active COVID-19.

The CDR3 here is CASSSYRAPTEAFF. In DNA, the CDR3 is TGTGCCAGCAGCTCGTACAGGGCCCCAACTGAAGCTTTCTTT. The rearrangement joins TRBV5-4 to TRBJ1-1, with TRBD1 as a possible D gene (6 bases). Trimming left V 3 bases short and J 5 bases short, with 14 bases between. The CDR3 is 14 amino acids. Germline V gene data show CDR1 as SGHNT and CDR2 as YYREEE (reference sequence).